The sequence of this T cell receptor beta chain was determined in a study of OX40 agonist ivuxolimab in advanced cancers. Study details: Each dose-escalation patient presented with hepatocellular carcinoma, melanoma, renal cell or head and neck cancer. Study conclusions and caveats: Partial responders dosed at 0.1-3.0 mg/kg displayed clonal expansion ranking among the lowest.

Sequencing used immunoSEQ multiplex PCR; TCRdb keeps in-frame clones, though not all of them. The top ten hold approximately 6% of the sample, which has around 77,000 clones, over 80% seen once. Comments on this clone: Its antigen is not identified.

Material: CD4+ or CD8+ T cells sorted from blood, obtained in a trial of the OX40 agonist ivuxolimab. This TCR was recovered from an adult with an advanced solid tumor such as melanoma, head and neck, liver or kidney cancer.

The CDR3 DNA sequence: TGTGCCAGCAGCTTGGAGGACAGGGCGAACTACGAGCAGTACTTC. It encodes CASSLEDRANYEQYF. The chain uses TRBV5-6 and TRBJ2-7; 8 bases fit TRBD1. Per the germline V gene, CDR1 is SGHDT and CDR2 is YYEEEE. V dropped 0 bases and J dropped 3; count of bases not matched to a gene: 5. The CDR3 totals 15 residues.